This T cell receptor beta chain was found in a study of T-cell memory formation after mild COVID-19 (dated by TCRdb to the early 2020s). As for the study more broadly: Most TCR sequence clusters were specific to one of the two donors. Longitudinal TCRalpha and TCRbeta repertoire sequencing tracked T-cell clones expanding and contracting after mild COVID-19 in a couple of donors. Two young, previously healthy adult volunteers made up the cohort, one male and one female. The study at large found these results: Some responding clones were detected in pre-infection memory, which suggested that pre-existing cross-reactive memory T cells had joined the SARS-CoV-2 response. The study included only two mild cases, and larger cohorts that include severe cases with pre-infection samples were judged to be necessary. SARS-CoV-2 specificity of the second-wave clones peaking on day 37 was not confirmed. Clones contracting from day 15 to 85 had balanced CD4/CD8 phenotypes, while a second wave expanding from day 15 to 37 was biased towards CD4+. Contracting CD4+ clones were found mainly in CM and EM memory subsets, while CD8+ clones were enriched in EMRA.

This clonotype has only a few counts. Its antigen has not been determined. There are no base qualities to consult, and no much larger clone falls within one base. Ficoll-Paque density gradient centrifugation was the method used to isolate PBMCs. The listed sequencing device is Illumina NovaSeq 6000. Using 5'RACE with constant-segment primers, TCRalpha and TCRbeta cDNA libraries were constructed, with sample barcodes and unique molecular identifiers added in the process. RNA was extracted from every sample with Trizol reagent. Libraries were amplified in two PCR steps, with a second sample barcode and Illumina TruSeq adapters added in the second step. Sequencing of the libraries was done on an Illumina NovaSeq, producing 2 x 150 bp paired-end reads. In the original analysis: Reads were demultiplexed and collapsed into UMI-guided consensus sequences with migec v1.2.7. Using mixcr v2.1.11, UMI consensuses were aligned to TRA and TRB V and J templates and then assembled into clonotypes. A clonotype was counted as expanded or contracted only if both edgeR and NoisET called the change significant, with noise models trained on biological replicates. edgeR calls used a false discovery rate-adjusted p below 0.01 and a log2 fold-change threshold of 1. As an exploratory analysis of dynamics, PCA with hierarchical clustering was applied to max-normalized trajectories of the 1000 most abundant clonotypes. Separately sequenced CD4+ and CD8+ repertoires were used to assign a CD4 or CD8 phenotype to each responding clone. TCRdb ran its own pipeline on the public reads, namely fastp trimming at Q25 and MiXCR clone calling, and kept in-frame beta chains. Each entry merges the rows of one CDR3 protein and shows their most common DNA and genes. The V and J calls reflect TCRdb's pipeline rather than the authors' work. In all, the sample holds 450,000 to 650,000 distinct CDR3 sequences, and over 20% of those were seen once. The top ten clones comprise around 12% of the sample.

Per the germline V gene, MGHDK is the CDR1 and SYGVNS is the CDR2. Spanning cysteine to phenylalanine, the CDR3 consists of 17 amino acids. CDR3 DNA only is kept here, 51 bases in frame from base 1. Cut back by 5 bases and 1 base, the V and J ends lie 20 bases apart. Source material: PBMCs or a T cell subset sorted from them (not recorded which). The chain uses TRBV25-1 and TRBJ2-5; tentative D gene TRBD2, with 5 bases matching. The receptor was isolated from an adult woman who had mild COVID-19 (a few samples of this study predate the infection). The sample titles of this study are shuffled in the database, so cell type and time point are left out; the donor was told from shared clones. The CDR3: CASSKWSGGVGQETQYF. The nucleotide sequence is given as TGTGCCAGCAGTAAATGGAGCGGTGGAGTCGGCCAAGAGACCCAGTACTTC.